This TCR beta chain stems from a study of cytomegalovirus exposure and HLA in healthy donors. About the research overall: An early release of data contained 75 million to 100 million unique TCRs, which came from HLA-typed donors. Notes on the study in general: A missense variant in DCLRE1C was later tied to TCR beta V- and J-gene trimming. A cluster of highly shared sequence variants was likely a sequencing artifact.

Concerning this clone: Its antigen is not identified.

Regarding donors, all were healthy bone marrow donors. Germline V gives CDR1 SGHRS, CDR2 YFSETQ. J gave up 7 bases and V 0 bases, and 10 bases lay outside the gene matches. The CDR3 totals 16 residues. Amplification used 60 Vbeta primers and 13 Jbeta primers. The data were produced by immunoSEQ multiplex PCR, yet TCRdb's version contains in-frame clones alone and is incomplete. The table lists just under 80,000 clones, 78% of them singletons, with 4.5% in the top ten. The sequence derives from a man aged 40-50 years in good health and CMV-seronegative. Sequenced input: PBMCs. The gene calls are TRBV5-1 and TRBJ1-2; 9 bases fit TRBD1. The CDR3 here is CASSLAPTGGNGGYTF. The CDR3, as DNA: TGCGCCAGCAGCTTGGCCCCGACAGGGGGTAATGGTGGCTACACCTTC.